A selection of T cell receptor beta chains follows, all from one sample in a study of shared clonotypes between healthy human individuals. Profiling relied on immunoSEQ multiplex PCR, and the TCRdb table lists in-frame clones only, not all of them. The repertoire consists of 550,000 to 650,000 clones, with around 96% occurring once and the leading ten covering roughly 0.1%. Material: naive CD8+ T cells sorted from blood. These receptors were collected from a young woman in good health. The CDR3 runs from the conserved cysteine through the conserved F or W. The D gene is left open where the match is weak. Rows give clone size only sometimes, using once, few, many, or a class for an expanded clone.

CDR3: CASSLSEVDNEQFF
DNA: TGCGCCAGCAGTCTAAGCGAGGTGGACAATGAGCAGTTCTTC
V: TRBV5-1
J: TRBJ2-1
size: .
D: .

CDR3: CASSGLAGPRSTEAFF
DNA: TGTGCCAGCAGTGGACTTGCCGGTCCTAGGTCCACTGAAGCTTTCTTT
V: TRBV25-1
J: TRBJ1-1
size: .
D: .

CDR3: CAFRNGSNSYNEQFF
DNA: TGTGCCTTCAGGAATGGATCTAACTCCTACAATGAGCAGTTCTTC
V: TRBV2
J: TRBJ2-1
size: .
D: .

CDR3: CASRSRGTEAFF
DNA: TGTGCCAGCAGATCGAGGGGCACTGAAGCTTTCTTT
V: TRBV7-9
J: TRBJ1-1
size: .
D: .

CDR3: CASSRTSGSEQYF
DNA: TGCGCCAGCAGTCGGACTAGCGGGAGCGAGCAGTACTTC
V: TRBV4-1
J: TRBJ2-7
size: .
D: TRBD2

CDR3: CASSTPAERNYNEQFF
DNA: TGTGCCAGCAGTACCCCAGCGGAGAGAAACTACAATGAGCAGTTCTTC
V: TRBV28
J: TRBJ2-1
size: .
D: .

CDR3: CASSSGRYNEQFF
DNA: TGTGCCAGCAGTAGCGGGAGGTACAATGAGCAGTTCTTC
V: TRBV6-5
J: TRBJ2-1
size: .
D: TRBD2

CDR3: CASSARRTGVGYGYTF
DNA: TGTGCCAGCAGCGCTCGCCGGACAGGGGTAGGCTATGGCTACACCTTC
V: TRBV9
J: TRBJ1-2
size: .
D: TRBD1

CDR3: CASSLYRGSTDTQYF
DNA: TGTGCCAGCAGTTTATACCGGGGAAGCACAGATACGCAGTATTTT
V: TRBV28
J: TRBJ2-3
size: .
D: .

CDR3: CSVRPGPNYGYTF
DNA: TGCAGCGTCCGACCGGGACCGAACTATGGCTACACCTTC
V: TRBV29-1
J: TRBJ1-2
size: .
D: .

CDR3: CASSLAERGNPFF
DNA: TGTGCCAGCAGCTTGGCCGAGAGGGGTAACCCCTTCTTT
V: TRBV5-4
J: TRBJ1-1
size: once
D: .

CDR3: CASSLSGSETQYF
DNA: TGTGCCAGCAGCTTAAGCGGGAGTGAGACCCAGTACTTC
V: TRBV11-2
J: TRBJ2-5
size: .
D: TRBD2

CDR3: CASSFAGDSPLHF
DNA: TGTGCCAGCAGCTTCGCCGGGGATTCACCCCTCCACTTT
V: TRBV5-6
J: TRBJ1-6
size: .
D: .

CDR3: CASSLTSGTLPYEQYF
DNA: TGTGCCAGCAGTTTGACTAGCGGGACTCTTCCCTACGAGCAGTACTTC
V: TRBV27
J: TRBJ2-7
size: .
D: TRBD2

CDR3: CASSFTGERDIGYTF
DNA: TGTGCCAGCAGCTTTACAGGGGAGCGCGATATAGGCTACACCTTC
V: TRBV7-6
J: TRBJ1-2
size: .
D: TRBD1

CDR3: CASSMEWTANTEAFF
DNA: TGTGCCAGCAGCATGGAATGGACAGCAAACACTGAAGCTTTCTTT
V: TRBV5-6
J: TRBJ1-1
size: .
D: .

CDR3: CASSIWLAGDLHEQYF
DNA: TGTGCCAGTAGTATTTGGCTAGCGGGAGATCTCCACGAGCAGTACTTC
V: TRBV19
J: TRBJ2-7
size: .
D: TRBD2

CDR3: CASSVGGGTGELFF
DNA: TGTGCCAGCAGCGTCGGGGGCGGCACCGGGGAGCTGTTTTTT
V: TRBV9
J: TRBJ2-2
size: .
D: .

CDR3: CASSDSALAQHF
DNA: TGTGCCAGCAGTGATAGTGCGTTGGCCCAGCATTTT
V: TRBV6-1
J: TRBJ1-5
size: .
D: .

CDR3: CATSREGVAAWPQHF
DNA: TGTGCCACCAGCAGAGAAGGAGTCGCCGCTTGGCCCCAGCATTTT
V: TRBV15
J: TRBJ1-5
size: few
D: .

CDR3: CSVLGLTGANVLTF
DNA: TGCAGCGTTCTGGGCCTCACTGGGGCCAACGTCCTGACTTTC
V: TRBV29-1
J: TRBJ2-6
size: .
D: .

CDR3: CASSPSGLGVTDTQYF
DNA: TGTGCCAGCTCACCTTCGGGACTAGGGGTCACAGATACGCAGTATTTT
V: TRBV18
J: TRBJ2-3
size: .
D: TRBD2

CDR3: CASSLTGQLTYEQYF
DNA: TGTGCCAGCAGCCTGACGGGACAGTTGACCTACGAGCAGTACTTC
V: TRBV7-8
J: TRBJ2-7
size: .
D: TRBD1

CDR3: CASSLVAHNEQFF
DNA: TGTGCCAGCAGCTTAGTGGCTCACAATGAGCAGTTCTTC
V: TRBV7-9
J: TRBJ2-1
size: .
D: .

CDR3: CASSSPGLPDTQYF
DNA: TGTGCCAGCAGCTCACCGGGACTCCCAGATACGCAGTATTTT
V: TRBV27
J: TRBJ2-3
size: once
D: .

CDR3: CASSSSGETQYF
DNA: TGTGCCAGCAGCTCATCTGGGGAGACCCAGTACTTC
V: TRBV7-9
J: TRBJ2-5
size: .
D: .

CDR3: CASSTGTTDEQYF
DNA: TGTGCCAGCAGCACCGGGACTACCGACGAGCAGTACTTC
V: TRBV5-4
J: TRBJ2-7
size: .
D: TRBD2

CDR3: CASSSGLTDTQYF
DNA: TGTGCCAGCTCCAGCGGGCTGACAGATACGCAGTATTTT
V: TRBV2
J: TRBJ2-3
size: once
D: .

CDR3: CASSPTANYGYTF
DNA: TGTGCCAGCAGTCCGACAGCGAACTATGGCTACACCTTC
V: TRBV7-9
J: TRBJ1-2
size: .
D: .

CDR3: CASSEGTGSLSYEQYF
DNA: TGTGCCAGCAGTGAAGGGACAGGATCCTTATCCTACGAGCAGTACTTC
V: TRBV6-1
J: TRBJ2-7
size: .
D: TRBD1

CDR3: CASSERQGNINYGYTF
DNA: TGTGCCAGCAGTGAGAGACAGGGCAATATTAACTATGGCTACACCTTC
V: TRBV6-1
J: TRBJ1-2
size: once
D: TRBD1

CDR3: CATSRDRGTNTEAFF
DNA: TGTGCCACCAGCAGAGATCGGGGCACCAACACTGAAGCTTTCTTT
V: TRBV15
J: TRBJ1-1
size: .
D: .

CDR3: CASSLVGGRTDTQYF
DNA: TGTGCCAGCAGCTTAGTTGGGGGACGCACAGATACGCAGTATTTT
V: TRBV11-2
J: TRBJ2-3
size: .
D: .

CDR3: CASSYSGGGPYEQYF
DNA: TGTGCCAGCAGTTACTCTGGAGGAGGGCCCTACGAGCAGTACTTC
V: TRBV6-5
J: TRBJ2-7
size: .
D: .

CDR3: CASSVERGANEQFF
DNA: TGTGCCAGCAGCGTAGAGAGGGGGGCGAATGAGCAGTTCTTC
V: TRBV9
J: TRBJ2-1
size: once
D: .

CDR3: CASSSRTGAQPQHF
DNA: TGTGCCAGCAGTTCGAGGACGGGGGCACAGCCCCAGCATTTT
V: TRBV28
J: TRBJ1-5
size: few
D: .

CDR3: CASSSSAGGSGEQFF
DNA: TGTGCCAGCAGCTCATCAGCGGGAGGGTCCGGTGAGCAGTTCTTC
V: TRBV11-3
J: TRBJ2-1
size: .
D: TRBD2

CDR3: CASRGGSGLAGGKNSYEQYF
DNA: TGTGCCAGCAGGGGGGGCTCTGGACTAGCGGGAGGGAAGAATTCCTACGAGCAGTACTTC
V: TRBV2
J: TRBJ2-7
size: .
D: TRBD2

CDR3: CASSLGRLAGHNEQFF
DNA: TGTGCCAGCAGTTTAGGAAGGCTAGCGGGACACAATGAGCAGTTCTTC
V: TRBV28
J: TRBJ2-1
size: .
D: TRBD2

CDR3: CASSLSGSPYEQYF
DNA: TGTGCCAGCAGTTTATCTGGGAGTCCCTACGAGCAGTACTTC
V: TRBV27
J: TRBJ2-7
size: .
D: .

CDR3: CASSPGQGANEQYF
DNA: TGCGCCAGCAGCCCGGGACAGGGGGCGAACGAGCAGTACTTC
V: TRBV5-1
J: TRBJ2-7
size: .
D: TRBD1

CDR3: CASTPRDTAYEQYF
DNA: TGTGCCAGCACCCCACGGGATACTGCCTACGAGCAGTACTTC
V: TRBV7-9
J: TRBJ2-7
size: .
D: .